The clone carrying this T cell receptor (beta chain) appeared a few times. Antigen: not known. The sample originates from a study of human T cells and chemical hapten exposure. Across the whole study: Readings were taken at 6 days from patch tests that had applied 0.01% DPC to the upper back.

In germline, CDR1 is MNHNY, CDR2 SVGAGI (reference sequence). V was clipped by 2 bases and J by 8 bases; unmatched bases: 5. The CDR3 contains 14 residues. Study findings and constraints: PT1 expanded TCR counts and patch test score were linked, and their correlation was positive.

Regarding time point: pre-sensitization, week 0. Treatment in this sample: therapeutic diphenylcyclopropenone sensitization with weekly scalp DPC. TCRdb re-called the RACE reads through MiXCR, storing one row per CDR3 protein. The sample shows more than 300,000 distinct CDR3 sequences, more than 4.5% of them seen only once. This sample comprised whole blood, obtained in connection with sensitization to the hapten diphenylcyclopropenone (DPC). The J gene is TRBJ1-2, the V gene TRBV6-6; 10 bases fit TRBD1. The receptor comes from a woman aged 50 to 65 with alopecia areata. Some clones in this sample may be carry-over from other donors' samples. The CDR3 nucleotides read TGTGCCAGCAGTTACCCGGGGACAGGGGAAGGCTACACCTTC. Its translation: CASSYPGTGEGYTF.